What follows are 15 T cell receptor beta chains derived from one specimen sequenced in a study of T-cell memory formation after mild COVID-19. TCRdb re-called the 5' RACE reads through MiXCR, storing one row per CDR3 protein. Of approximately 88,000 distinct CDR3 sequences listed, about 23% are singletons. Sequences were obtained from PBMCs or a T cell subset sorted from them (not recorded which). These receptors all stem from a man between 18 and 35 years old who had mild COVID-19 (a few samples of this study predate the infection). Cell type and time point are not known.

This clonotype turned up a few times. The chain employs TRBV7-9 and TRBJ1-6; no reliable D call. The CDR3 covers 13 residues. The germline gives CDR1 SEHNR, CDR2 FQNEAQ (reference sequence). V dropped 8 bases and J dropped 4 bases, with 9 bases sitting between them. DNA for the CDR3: TGTGCCAGCCTAGACGGATATAATTCACCCCTCCACTTT. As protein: CASLDGYNSPLHF.

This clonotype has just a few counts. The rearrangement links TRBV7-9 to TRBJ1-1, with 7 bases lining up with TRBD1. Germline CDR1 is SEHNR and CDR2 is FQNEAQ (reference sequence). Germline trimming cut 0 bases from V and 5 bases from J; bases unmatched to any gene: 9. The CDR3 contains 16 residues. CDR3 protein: CASSLAQTGARTEAFF. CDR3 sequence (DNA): TGTGCCAGCAGCTTAGCTCAAACAGGGGCGAGGACTGAAGCTTTCTTT.

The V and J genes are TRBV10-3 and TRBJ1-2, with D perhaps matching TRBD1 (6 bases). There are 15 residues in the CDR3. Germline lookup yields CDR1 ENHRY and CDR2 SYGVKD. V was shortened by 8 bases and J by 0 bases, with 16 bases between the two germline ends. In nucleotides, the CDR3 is TGTGCCATCCCCTCGCTCGGACAGACTAACTATGGCTACACCTTC. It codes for CAIPSLGQTNYGYTF.

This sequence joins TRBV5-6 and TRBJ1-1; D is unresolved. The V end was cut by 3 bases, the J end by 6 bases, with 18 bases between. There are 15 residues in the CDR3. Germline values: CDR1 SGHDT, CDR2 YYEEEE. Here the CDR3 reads CASSSLFFLGPEAFF. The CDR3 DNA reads TGTGCCAGCAGCTCCCTATTCTTCCTTGGACCTGAAGCTTTCTTT.

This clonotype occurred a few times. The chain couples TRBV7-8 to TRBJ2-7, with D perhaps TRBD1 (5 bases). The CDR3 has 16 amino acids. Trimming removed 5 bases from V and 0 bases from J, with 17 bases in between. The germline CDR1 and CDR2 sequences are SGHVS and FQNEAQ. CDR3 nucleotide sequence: TGTGCCAGCAGCCCCCATTCGGGCAGGGACTCCTACGAGCAGTACGTC. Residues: CASSPHSGRDSYEQYV.

The CDR3 is CANLAGIVKTQYF. DNA for the CDR3: TGTGCCAATCTAGCGGGGATAGTGAAGACCCAGTACTTC. The chain couples TRBV5-8 to TRBJ2-5, with 9 bases aligning to TRBD2. The CDR3 extends over 13 amino acids. The ends lost 9 bases at V and 6 bases at J; junction bases unmatched: 9. CDR1 and CDR2 from the germline V gene are SGHTS and YDEGEE.

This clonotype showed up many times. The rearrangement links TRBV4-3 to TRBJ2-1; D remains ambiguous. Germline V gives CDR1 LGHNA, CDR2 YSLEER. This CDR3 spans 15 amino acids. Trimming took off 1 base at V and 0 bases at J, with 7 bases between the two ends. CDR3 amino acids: CASSQGTSSYNEQFF. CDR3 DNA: TGCGCCAGCAGCCAAGGCACGAGCTCCTACAATGAGCAGTTCTTC.

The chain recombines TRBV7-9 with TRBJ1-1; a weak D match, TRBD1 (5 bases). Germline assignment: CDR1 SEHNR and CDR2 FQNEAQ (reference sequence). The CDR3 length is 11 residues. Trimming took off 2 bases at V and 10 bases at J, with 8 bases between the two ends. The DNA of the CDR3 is TGTGCCAGCAGCTTACAGGGTGGAGCTTTCTTT. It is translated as CASSLQGGAFF.

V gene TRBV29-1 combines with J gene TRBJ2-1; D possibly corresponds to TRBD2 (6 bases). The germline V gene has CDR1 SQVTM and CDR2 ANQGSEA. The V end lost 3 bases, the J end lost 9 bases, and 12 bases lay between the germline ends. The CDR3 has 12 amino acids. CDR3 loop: CSVDPLGGEQFF. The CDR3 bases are TGCAGCGTTGATCCCCTGGGGGGTGAGCAGTTCTTC.

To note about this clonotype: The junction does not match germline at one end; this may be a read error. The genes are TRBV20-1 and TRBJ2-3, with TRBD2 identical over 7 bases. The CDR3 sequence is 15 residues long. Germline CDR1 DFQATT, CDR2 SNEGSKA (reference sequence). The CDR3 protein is CSAINLAASTDTQYF. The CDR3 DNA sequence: TGCAGCGCTATCAATCTAGCGGCAAGCACAGATACGCAGTATTTT.

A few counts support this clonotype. CDR3 region: CASRSGGGNTIYF. The CDR3 DNA sequence: TGTGCCAGCAGATCAGGGGGAGGAAACACCATATATTTT. The chain joins TRBV7-6 to TRBJ1-3, with TRBD1 identical over 7 bases. CDR3 length: 13 amino acids. The trim removed 6 bases at V and 4 bases at J, leaving 3 bases unmatched. From germline, CDR1 is SGHVS and CDR2 FNYEAQ.

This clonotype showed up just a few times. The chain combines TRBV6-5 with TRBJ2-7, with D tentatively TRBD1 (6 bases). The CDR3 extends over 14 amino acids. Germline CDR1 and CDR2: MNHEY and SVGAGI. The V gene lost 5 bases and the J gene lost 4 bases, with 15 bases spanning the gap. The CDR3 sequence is CASSVGQGIYEQYF. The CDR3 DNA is TGTGCCAGCAGTGTAGGGCAGGGGATATACGAGCAGTACTTC.

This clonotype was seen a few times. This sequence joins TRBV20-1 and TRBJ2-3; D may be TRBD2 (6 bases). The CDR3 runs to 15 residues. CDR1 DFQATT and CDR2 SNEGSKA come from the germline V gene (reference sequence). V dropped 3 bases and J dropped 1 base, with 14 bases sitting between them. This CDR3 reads CSASFGASGTDTQYF. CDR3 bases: TGCAGTGCTAGTTTTGGCGCTAGCGGCACAGATACGCAGTATTTT.

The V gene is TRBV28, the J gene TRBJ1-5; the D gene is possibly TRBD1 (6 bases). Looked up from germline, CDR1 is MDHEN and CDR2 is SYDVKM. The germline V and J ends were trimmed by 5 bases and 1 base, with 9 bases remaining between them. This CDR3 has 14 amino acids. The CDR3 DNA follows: TGTGCCAGCAGTCATGGGGGCAGCAATCAGCCCCAGCATTTT. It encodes CASSHGGSNQPQHF.

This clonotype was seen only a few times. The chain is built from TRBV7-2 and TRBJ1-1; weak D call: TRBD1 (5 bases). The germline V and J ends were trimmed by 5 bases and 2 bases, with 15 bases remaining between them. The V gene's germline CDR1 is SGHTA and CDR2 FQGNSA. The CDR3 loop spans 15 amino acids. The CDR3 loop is CASSPGDGYNTEAFF. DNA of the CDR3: TGTGCCAGCAGCCCGGGGGACGGATACAACACTGAAGCTTTCTTT.